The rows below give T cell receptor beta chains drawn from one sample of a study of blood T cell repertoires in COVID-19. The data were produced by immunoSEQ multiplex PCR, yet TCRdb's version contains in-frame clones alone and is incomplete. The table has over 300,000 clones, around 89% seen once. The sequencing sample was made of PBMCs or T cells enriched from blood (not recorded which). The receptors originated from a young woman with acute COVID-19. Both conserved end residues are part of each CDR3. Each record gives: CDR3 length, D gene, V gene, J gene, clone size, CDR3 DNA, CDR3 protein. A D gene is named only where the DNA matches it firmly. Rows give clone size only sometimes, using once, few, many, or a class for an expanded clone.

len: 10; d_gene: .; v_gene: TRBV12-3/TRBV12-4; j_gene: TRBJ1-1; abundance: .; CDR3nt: TGTGCCAGCAGTTCAGGGTTGGCTTTCTTT; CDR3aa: CASSSGLAFF
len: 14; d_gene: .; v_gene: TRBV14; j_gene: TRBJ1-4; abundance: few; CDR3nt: TGTGCCAGCAGCCAAGGACAACGAAATGAAAAACTGTTTTTT; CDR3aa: CASSQGQRNEKLFF
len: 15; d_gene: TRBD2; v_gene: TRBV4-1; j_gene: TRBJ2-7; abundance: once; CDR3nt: TGCGCCAGCAGCCCACGGTTAGCGGGGAGCTACGAGCAGTACTTC; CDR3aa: CASSPRLAGSYEQYF
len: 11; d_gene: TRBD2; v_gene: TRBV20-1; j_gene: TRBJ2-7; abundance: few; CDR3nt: TGCAGTGCCACAGGCGGGGGCGAGCAGTACTTC; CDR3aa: CSATGGGEQYF
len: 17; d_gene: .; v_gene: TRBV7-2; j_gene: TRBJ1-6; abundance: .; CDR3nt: TGTGCCAGCAGCCACCGAGGCCGGGGGGCCCTAAATTCACCCCTCCACTTT; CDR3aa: CASSHRGRGALNSPLHF
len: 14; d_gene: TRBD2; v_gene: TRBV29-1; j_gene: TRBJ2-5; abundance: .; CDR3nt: TGCAGCGTTGGGACGGGGAGCGGGAGGGAGACCCAGTACTTC; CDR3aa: CSVGTGSGRETQYF
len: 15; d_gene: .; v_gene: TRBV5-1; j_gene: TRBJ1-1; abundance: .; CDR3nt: TGCGCCAGCAGCTTCCACGCAGGAACGAACACTGAAGCTTTCTTT; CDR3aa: CASSFHAGTNTEAFF
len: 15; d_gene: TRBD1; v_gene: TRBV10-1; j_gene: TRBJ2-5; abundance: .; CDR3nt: TGCGCCAGCAGCCGGGACAGCGGAGTCCAAGAGACCCAGTACTTC; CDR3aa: CASSRDSGVQETQYF
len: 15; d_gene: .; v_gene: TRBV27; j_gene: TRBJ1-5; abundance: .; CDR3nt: TGTGCCAGCAGTTTCGGACACCTTTGGACTCAGCCCCAGCATTTT; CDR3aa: CASSFGHLWTQPQHF
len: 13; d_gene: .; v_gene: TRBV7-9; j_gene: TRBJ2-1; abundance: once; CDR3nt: TGTGCCAGCAGCACGAGGGGGGGGACAGAGCAGTTCTTC; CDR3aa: CASSTRGGTEQFF
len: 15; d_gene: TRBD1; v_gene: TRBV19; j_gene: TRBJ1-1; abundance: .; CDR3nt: TGTGCCAGTAGGGGACAGGGGGCGCGGGACACTGAAGCTTTCTTT; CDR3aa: CASRGQGARDTEAFF
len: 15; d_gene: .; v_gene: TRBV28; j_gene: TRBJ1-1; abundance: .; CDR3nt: TGTGCCAGCAGTTTACTGGGGCAGTTTAACACTGAAGCTTTCTTT; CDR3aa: CASSLLGQFNTEAFF
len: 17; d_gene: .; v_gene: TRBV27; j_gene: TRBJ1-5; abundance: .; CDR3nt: TGTGCCAGCAGTTTTACCCAATCACAGGCTTTCGGTCAGCCCCAGCATTTT; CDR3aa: CASSFTQSQAFGQPQHF
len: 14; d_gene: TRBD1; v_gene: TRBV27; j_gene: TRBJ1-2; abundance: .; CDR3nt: TGTGCCAGCAGTTTCCACGGACAGGCCTCAATCTACACCTTC; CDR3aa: CASSFHGQASIYTF
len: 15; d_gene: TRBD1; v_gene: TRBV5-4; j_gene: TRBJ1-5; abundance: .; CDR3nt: TGTGCCAGCAGCCTAGGACAGGGACGTAGTCAGCCCCAGCATTTT; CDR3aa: CASSLGQGRSQPQHF
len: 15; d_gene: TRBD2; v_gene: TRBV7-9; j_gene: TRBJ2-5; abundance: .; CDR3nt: TGTGCCAGCAGCTACGGGGGGGTCAACCAAGAGACCCAGTACTTC; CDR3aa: CASSYGGVNQETQYF
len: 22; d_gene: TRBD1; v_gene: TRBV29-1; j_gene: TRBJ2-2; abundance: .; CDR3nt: TGCAGCGTTGAGAAGAGTCCCCAGAGACAGGGGGCGCCGGGAGTGGACACCGGGGAGCTGTTTTTT; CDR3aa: CSVEKSPQRQGAPGVDTGELFF
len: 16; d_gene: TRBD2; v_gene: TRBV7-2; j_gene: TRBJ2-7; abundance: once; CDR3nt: TGTGCCAGCAGCAGATCTACCGGGACTAGATCCTACGAGCAGTACTTC; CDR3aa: CASSRSTGTRSYEQYF
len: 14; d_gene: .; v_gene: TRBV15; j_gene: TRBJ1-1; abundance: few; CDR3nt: TGTGCCACCAGCTACAGGGTGGAATCGATGGAAGCTTTCTTT; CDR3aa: CATSYRVESMEAFF
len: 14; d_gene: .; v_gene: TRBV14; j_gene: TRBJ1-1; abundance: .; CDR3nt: TGTGCCAGCAGCCAAAGAACCAGACGGGCTGAAGCTTTCTTT; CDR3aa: CASSQRTRRAEAFF
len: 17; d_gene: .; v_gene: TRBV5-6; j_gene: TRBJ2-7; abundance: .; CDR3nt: TGTGCCAGCAGCAAAGGACAAGGTTTTTTTAGTTCCTACGAGCAGTACTTC; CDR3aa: CASSKGQGFFSSYEQYF
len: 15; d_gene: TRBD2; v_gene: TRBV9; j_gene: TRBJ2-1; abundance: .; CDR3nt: TGTGCCAGCAGCCCAACCTCTAGCGGGGGGTTTGAGCAGTTCTTC; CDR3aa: CASSPTSSGGFEQFF
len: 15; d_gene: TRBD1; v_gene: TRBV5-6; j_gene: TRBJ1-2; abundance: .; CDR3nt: TGTGCCAGCAGCTTAACAGGGGCTCCCTGGGAGGGCTACACCTTC; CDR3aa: CASSLTGAPWEGYTF
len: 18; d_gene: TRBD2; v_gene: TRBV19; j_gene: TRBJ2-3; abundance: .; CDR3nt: TGTGCCAGTAGTATTGGATCGGTTGCTAGCGGTCCCACAGATACGCAGTATTTT; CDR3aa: CASSIGSVASGPTDTQYF
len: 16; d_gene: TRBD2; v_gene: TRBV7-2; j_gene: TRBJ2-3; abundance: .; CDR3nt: TGTGCCAGCAGCTTAATGCCTAGCGGGGGTACAGATACGCAGTATTTT; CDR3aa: CASSLMPSGGTDTQYF
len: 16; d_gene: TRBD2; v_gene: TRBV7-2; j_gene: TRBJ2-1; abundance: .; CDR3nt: TGTGCCAGCAAGGGTCCGGCGGGGGGGATGAACAATGAGCAGTTCTTC; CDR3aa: CASKGPAGGMNNEQFF
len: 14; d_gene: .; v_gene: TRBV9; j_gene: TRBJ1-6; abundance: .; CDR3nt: TGTGCCAGCAGCGCCCAGGGAGGAAATTCACCCCTCCACTTT; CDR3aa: CASSAQGGNSPLHF
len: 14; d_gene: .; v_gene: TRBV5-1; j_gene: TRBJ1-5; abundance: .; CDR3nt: TGCGCCAGCAGCTTCGGGGGGATAAATCAGCCCCAGCATTTT; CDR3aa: CASSFGGINQPQHF
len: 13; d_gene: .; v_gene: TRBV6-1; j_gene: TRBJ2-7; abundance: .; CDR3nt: TGTGCCAGCAGTGAAGTCAGGGGTTGGGAGCAGTACTTC; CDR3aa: CASSEVRGWEQYF
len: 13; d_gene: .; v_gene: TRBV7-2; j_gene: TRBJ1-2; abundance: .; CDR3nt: TGTGCCAGCAGTCCGAGGGTGGCCTATGGCTACACCTTC; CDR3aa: CASSPRVAYGYTF
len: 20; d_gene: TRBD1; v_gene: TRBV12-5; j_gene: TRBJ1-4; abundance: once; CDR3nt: TGTGCTAGTGGTTTGGTACTGGCAGGGGGCCGAACCTTCCTTAATGAAAAACTGTTTTTT; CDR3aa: CASGLVLAGGRTFLNEKLFF
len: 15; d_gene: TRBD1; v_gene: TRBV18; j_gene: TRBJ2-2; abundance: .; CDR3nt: TGTGCCAGCTCACCGAGACAGGGGGAGTCCGGGGAGCTGTTTTTT; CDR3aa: CASSPRQGESGELFF
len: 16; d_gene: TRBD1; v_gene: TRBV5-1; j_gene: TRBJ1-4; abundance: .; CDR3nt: TGCGCCAGCAGCTTGGAGACAGGGGTGCGGAATGAAAAACTGTTTTTT; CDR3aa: CASSLETGVRNEKLFF
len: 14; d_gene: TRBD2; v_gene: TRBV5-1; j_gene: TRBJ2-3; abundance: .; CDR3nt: TGCGCCAGCAGCTTTGGTCGGGGGGAAGATACGCAGTATTTT; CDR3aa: CASSFGRGEDTQYF
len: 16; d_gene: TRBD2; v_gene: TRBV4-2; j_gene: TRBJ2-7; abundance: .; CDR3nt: TGTGCCAGCAGCCGTTTAGCGGGGGGGCTTTCCTACGAGCAGTACTTC; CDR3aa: CASSRLAGGLSYEQYF
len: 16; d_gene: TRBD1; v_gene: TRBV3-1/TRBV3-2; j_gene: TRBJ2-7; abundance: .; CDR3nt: TGTGCCAGCAGCCAAGGTCCCGGGACAGGGTCCCCGACGCAGTACTTC; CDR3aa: CASSQGPGTGSPTQYF
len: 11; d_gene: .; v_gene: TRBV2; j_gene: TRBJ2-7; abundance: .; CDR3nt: TGTGCCAGCGGACAGTCCTACGAGCAGTACTTC; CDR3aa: CASGQSYEQYF
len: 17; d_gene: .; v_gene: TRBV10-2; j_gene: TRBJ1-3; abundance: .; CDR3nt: TGCGCCAGCAGTGAGTTGACTACAGGGTCCTCTGGAAACACCATATATTTT; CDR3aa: CASSELTTGSSGNTIYF
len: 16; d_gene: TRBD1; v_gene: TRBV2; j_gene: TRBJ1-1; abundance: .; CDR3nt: TGTGCCAGCAGTGAAGGTCAGGGGGGATTAGGAACTGAAGCTTTCTTT; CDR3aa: CASSEGQGGLGTEAFF
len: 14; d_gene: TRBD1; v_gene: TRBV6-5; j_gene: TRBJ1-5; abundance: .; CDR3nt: TGTGCCAGCAGCCGCGACAGGGGCGCTCAGCCCCAGCATTTT; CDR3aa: CASSRDRGAQPQHF